The clone carrying this T cell receptor (beta chain) has a count of ten or more. This sample was taken from a study of T cells after yellow fever vaccination. MiXCR, applied by TCRdb to the 5' RACE reads, yields one record per CDR3 protein. The table includes 200,000 to 300,000 distinct CDR3 sequences, 6.7% detected once. The CDR3 contains 16 residues. J was trimmed by 3 bases and V by 5 bases; bases with no gene match: 8. CDR1 SGHNT and CDR2 YYREEE come from the germline V gene (reference sequence). The rearrangement links TRBV5-4 to TRBJ2-7, with 13 bases that match TRBD2. The origin of this receptor is a man aged 25 to 40 who received the YFV17D yellow fever vaccine. This specimen was CD4+ T cells sorted from PBMCs, taken on the day of the yellow fever booster vaccination. CDR3 loop: CASSLGLAGAFYEQYF. In DNA form, the CDR3 reads TGTGCCAGCAGTCTAGGACTAGCGGGGGCCTTCTACGAGCAGTACTTC.